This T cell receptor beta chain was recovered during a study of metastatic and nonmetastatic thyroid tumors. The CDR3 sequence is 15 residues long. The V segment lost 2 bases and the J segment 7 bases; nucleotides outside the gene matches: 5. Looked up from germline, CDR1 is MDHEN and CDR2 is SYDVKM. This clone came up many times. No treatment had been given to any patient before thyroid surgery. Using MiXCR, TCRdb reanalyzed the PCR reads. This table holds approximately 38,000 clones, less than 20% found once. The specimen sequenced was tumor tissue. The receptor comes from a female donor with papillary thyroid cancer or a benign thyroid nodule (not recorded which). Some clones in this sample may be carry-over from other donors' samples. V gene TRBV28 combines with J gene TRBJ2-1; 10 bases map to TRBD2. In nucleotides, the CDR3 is TGTGCCAGCAGTTTACTAGCGGGAGTCTTTAATGAGCAGTTCTTC. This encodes CASSLLAGVFNEQFF. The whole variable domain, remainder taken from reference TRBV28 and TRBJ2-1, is DVKVTQSSRYLVKRTGEKVFLECVQDMDHENMFWYRQDPGLGLRLIYFSYDVKMKEKGDIPEGYSVSREKKERFSLILESASTNQTSMYLCASSLLAGVFNEQFFGPGTRLTVL.